This T cell receptor (beta chain) is from a study of T-cell memory formation after mild COVID-19. Points from the study as a whole: Clonal second-wave expansions that peaked on day 37 had unconfirmed SARS-CoV-2 specificity. Mostly located in CM and EM were contracting CD4+ clones, with contracting CD8+ clones located in EMRA. Some SARS-CoV-2-responding clones were already detected in memory before infection.

Germline CDR1 is MNHEY and CDR2 is SVGAGI. Trimming stripped 4 bases from V and 0 bases from J, with 9 bases between. The CDR3 is 14 amino acids. A note on this clonotype: Its antigen is still unknown.

Constant-segment primers served in 5'RACE that generated TCR alpha and TCR beta cDNA libraries bearing sample barcodes and UMIs. TCRdb reprocessed the 5' RACE reads via MiXCR and lists one record per CDR3 protein. The sample holds roughly 340,000 distinct CDR3 sequences, more than 15% seen once. Sequencing used PBMCs or a T cell subset sorted from them (not recorded which). V is TRBV6-5 and J is TRBJ1-2; D call uncertain. This receptor was obtained from a man in his late teens or twenties who had mild COVID-19 (a few samples of this study predate the infection). Cell type and time point are not known. The CDR3 sequence is CASSSPGANYGYTF. CDR3 nucleotide sequence: TGTGCCAGCAGTTCCCCGGGAGCTAACTATGGCTACACCTTC.